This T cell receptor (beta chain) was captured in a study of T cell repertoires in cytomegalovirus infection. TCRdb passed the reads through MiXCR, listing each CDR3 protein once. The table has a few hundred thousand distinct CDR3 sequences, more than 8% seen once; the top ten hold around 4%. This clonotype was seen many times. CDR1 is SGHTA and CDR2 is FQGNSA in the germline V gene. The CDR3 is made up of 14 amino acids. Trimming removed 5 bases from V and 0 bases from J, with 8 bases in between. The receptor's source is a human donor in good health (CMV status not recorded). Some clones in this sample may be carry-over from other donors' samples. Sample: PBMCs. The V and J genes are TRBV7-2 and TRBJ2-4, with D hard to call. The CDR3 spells CASSLQLAKNIQYF. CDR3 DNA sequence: TGTGCCAGCAGCCTACAGCTAGCCAAAAACATTCAGTACTTC. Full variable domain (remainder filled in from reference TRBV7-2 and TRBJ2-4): GAGVSQSPSNKVTEKGKDVELRCDPISGHTALYWYRQSLGQGLEFLIYFQGNSAPDKSGLPSDRFSAERTGGSVSTLTIQRTQQEDSAVYLCASSLQLAKNIQYFGAGTRLSVL.